The 9 T cell receptor beta chains below come from one sample, sequenced in a study of blood T cell repertoires in COVID-19. Clones were sequenced by immunoSEQ multiplex PCR, and TCRdb holds only the in-frame ones, with some missing. The sample lists some 260,000 clones, roughly nine tenths occurring once. Sequencing was carried out using PBMCs or T cells enriched from blood (not recorded which). The receptors come from a woman in her thirties with acute COVID-19.

The J gene is TRBJ2-7, the V gene TRBV10-2; a possible D gene is TRBD1 (6 bases). V lost 5 bases and J lost 3, with 14 bases in between. Per the germline V gene, CDR1 is WSHSY and CDR2 is SAAADI. This CDR3 region has 14 residues. CDR3 residues: CASSLEDRRYEQYF. Written as DNA, the CDR3 is TGCGCCAGCAGTTTAGAGGACAGACGCTACGAGCAGTACTTC.

The CDR3 here is CASSAHPGTGGDTQYF. The CDR3 coding sequence is TGTGCCAGCAGCGCCCACCCCGGGACAGGGGGAGATACGCAGTATTTT. The rearrangement links TRBV9 to TRBJ2-3, with 11 bases fitting TRBD1. Per germline, CDR1 SGDLS and CDR2 YYNGEE. CDR3 size: 16 residues. V was pared by 3 bases and J by 5 bases, with 8 bases of the junction left unmatched.

The J gene is TRBJ1-5, the V gene TRBV23-1, with TRBD1 as a possible D gene (5 bases). TRBV23-1 is marked as an open reading frame, function uncertain. V lost 2 bases to trimming and J lost 6 bases, with 14 bases between them. CDR3 length: 15 residues. The CDR3 nucleotides read TGCGCCAGCAGTCAAACACGGACACGTCTTCAGCCCCAGCATTTT. Amino acids: CASSQTRTRLQPQHF.

The V and J genes are TRBV14 and TRBJ2-2, with no clear D. Germline V gene lookup returns CDR1 SGHDN and CDR2 FVKESK. This CDR3 comprises 17 residues. Trimming removed 0 bases at V and 3 bases at J, with 14 bases between. This CDR3 reads CASSQDHISVHTGELFF. The CDR3 region has the DNA TGTGCCAGCAGCCAAGATCATATAAGCGTTCACACCGGGGAGCTGTTTTTT.

The CDR3 region is CASSLAAGLIYEQYF. CDR3 coding DNA: TGTGCCAGCAGCTTAGCCGCAGGGCTTATCTACGAGCAGTACTTC. The V gene is TRBV7-2, the J gene TRBJ2-7; D is possibly TRBD1 (5 bases). With 0 bases removed from V and 3 bases from J, the gap between germline ends came to 12 bases. The length of the CDR3 is 15 residues. From germline, CDR1 is SGHTA and CDR2 FQGNSA.

The chain couples TRBV7-2 to TRBJ2-1; weak D call: TRBD2 (5 bases). CDR1 and CDR2 from the germline V gene are SGHTA and FQGNSA. CDR3 length: 13 residues. Trimming left V 11 bases short and J 6 bases short, with 17 bases between. Here the CDR3 reads CASRAGPLNEQFF. In nucleotides, the CDR3 is TGTGCCTCGAGGGCTGGCCCCCTCAATGAGCAGTTCTTC.

V is TRBV18 and J is TRBJ2-7; TRBD1 matches at 9 bases. Trimming cost V 3 bases and J 0 bases; bases outside gene matches: 3. This CDR3 region has 15 residues. Germline CDR1 reads KGHSH; CDR2 reads LQKENI. Written as DNA, the CDR3 is TGTGCCAGCTCACCCCGGGACAGGGCCTCCTACGAGCAGTACTTC. Amino acid sequence: CASSPRDRASYEQYF.

V gene TRBV28 combines with J gene TRBJ1-5; TRBD1 matches 9 bases. This CDR3 region has 15 residues. CDR1 and CDR2 (germline): MDHEN, SYDVKM. Losses at the gene ends were 3 bases for V and 6 bases for J; bases not matched to a gene: 6. The CDR3 region is CASSFPDRGSQPQHF. The CDR3 nucleotides read TGTGCCAGCAGTTTCCCGGACAGGGGTTCTCAGCCCCAGCATTTT.

This chain uses TRBV5-4 with TRBJ2-2, with a possible D match to TRBD2 (6 bases). Germline V gene data show CDR1 as SGHNT and CDR2 as YYREEE (reference sequence). V was trimmed by 5 bases and J by 6 bases, leaving 26 bases between them. The length of the CDR3 is 18 residues. This CDR3 reads CASSWVGRGAGAAGELFF. The DNA of the CDR3 is TGTGCCAGCAGTTGGGTCGGACGGGGAGCGGGTGCAGCCGGGGAGCTGTTTTTT.